This record covers a single TCR beta chain. This sample stems from a study of blood T cell repertoires in COVID-19. Turning to the study itself: COVID-19 samples from acute and convalescent phases originated in the United States, Italy and Spain. The analysed material was cDNA or gDNA that came from T cells, B-cell-depleted T cells, or PBMCs.

Germline CDR1 is MNHEY and CDR2 is SMNVEV (reference sequence). This CDR3 has 13 residues. V was trimmed by 6 bases and J by 3 bases, leaving 11 bases between them. In the authors' methods: Using reference gene primer amplification, nucleated cell counts were estimated. Method: immunoSEQ multiplex PCR; TCRdb's copy keeps in-frame clones and lacks some. V, J and clone size reflect that table, while D and trimming were determined from the DNA. In the table there are around 68,000 clones, approximately 80% of which are singletons. The chain carries TRBV27 and TRBJ1-2; D possibly corresponds to TRBD1 (5 bases). Source material: peripheral blood. The clonotype originates from a woman between 45 and 65 years old with acute or convalescent COVID-19. The CDR3 spells CASRPGHYYGYTF. CDR3 DNA: TGTGCCAGCAGACCCGGACATTACTATGGCTACACCTTC.